This TCR beta chain was recorded in a study of cytomegalovirus exposure and HLA in healthy donors (dated by TCRdb to between 2016 and 2019). Broadly, across the study: According to an earlier analysis of a few hundred of the donors, roughly 180 million T cells yielded 117 million unique TCR beta sequences and roughly 280 Gb of sequence data. Roughly 300 gigabases of sequencing data and roughly 80 million unique TCR sequences made up an early release that covered 500 to 650 HLA-typed donors. Of the 300 to 500 genotyped donors, more than 75% were placed in the genetic ancestry cluster associated with self-reported Caucasian donors. The study aimed to test whether cataloging public T cell receptors could reveal signatures of past pathogen exposure. The T cell repertoires of 666 subjects were profiled by immunosequencing and related to cytomegalovirus serostatus. Along with the roughly 610-subject first cohort, a separate validation cohort of some 130 different subjects was used. The study combined high-throughput TCR immunosequencing, statistical association of individual TCRs with disease status, and machine learning to predict cytomegalovirus infection status. To study patterns of TCR occurrence, a later analysis re-analyzed previously published TCR beta repertoires from more than 550 donors and added high-resolution HLA genotyping. Rather than using new phenotypic data, the later analysis identified candidate immune exposures from TCR beta sequences and from how often those sequences occurred across donors. In an earlier analysis of roughly 580 of the donors, high-throughput TCR beta sequencing was used to judge whether each TCR beta V gene segment behaved as functional or pseudogenic. Donor age, sex, ethnicity and CMV serostatus were compiled together with the repertoire data. A later genetic analysis used genome-wide SNP genotypes for about 55% of the 666 donors, treating that subset as a discovery cohort. Every discovery cohort repertoire had been produced on one sequencing platform. Both class I and class II loci were covered by HLA typing, at four-digit resolution. Typing coverage differed by locus: A, B, C, DRB1 and DQB1 were typed in about 629-640 donors, DQA1 in 500 to 550, DPA1 in 600 to 610, and DPB1 in 400 to 490. Four to six DR-DQ haplotypes were handled as single units for association and clustering, since linkage in the cohort was strong. Among 300 to 450 genotyped donors of the cohort, an average of around 240,000 unique TCR beta nucleotide sequences were sequenced per donor, around 20% of them non-productive. The paper's findings and limits, for the study overall: A later analysis found that TCR association rates varied across HLA loci, with DRB1 alleles showing the most associated TCRs and HLA-C alleles the fewest. Most CMV-associated TCR beta chains appeared to be HLA-restricted in a later analysis, and the HLA associations seemed to be driven largely by CMV exposure. In a later genetic analysis, fewer N-insertions in productive TCRs were reported among donors in an Asian-associated ancestry cluster than the roughly 640-donor mean. The cohort was sequenced for TCR beta chains only, and without alpha or paired-chain data the features that could be detected were limited. For the cohort, immune exposure information was limited to CMV serostatus. In a later genetic analysis, a missense DCLRE1C variant was associated with V-gene and J-gene trimming of TCR beta chains, and the association was replicated in an independent cohort. Strong co-occurrence of HLA alleles, especially DR and DQ, made assigning TCR associations to individual alleles difficult. Roughly uniform sequencing depth across donors was assumed in presence/absence analyses, although this assumption may not hold. Broadly in line with IMGT annotations, most TCR beta V segments showed up in productive rearrangements about 87% or about 30% of the time in an earlier analysis of several hundred of the donors. While some public TCRs were present in many individuals, most TCR sequences turned up only very rarely across donors. Several of the top co-occurrence clusters appeared to be linked to parvovirus B19, influenza, CMV and Epstein-Barr virus, according to a later analysis. Three of the identified cytomegalovirus-associated TCR beta chains were confirmed in vitro to be specific for cytomegalovirus antigens. In the study, about 150 TCR beta chains were listed as associated with cytomegalovirus. Correlated functional status among segregating V segments might be attributable to linkage disequilibrium, but an unknown experimental factor could not be ruled out. Seventeen rarely observed V segments, including chromosome 9 orphons, were excluded from the earlier analysis of almost 600 of the donors because counts were too low. The authors suggested that the approach could potentially be generalized to other disease states and immunological phenotypes. Compared with equally common non-associated chains, HLA-associated TCR beta chains in a later analysis were more clonally expanded and had lower generation probabilities. The 87-base-pair reads could not distinguish some IMGT-functional V segments, including TRBV6-2 and TRBV6-3, so those segments were excluded. A cluster of highly shared sequence variants was judged likely to represent a technical artifact of the sequencing pipeline. A further reported finding was that TCR beta sequences accurately predicted the HLA-A and HLA-B alleles for most subjects in the first cohort. Because HLA typing was unavailable for some donors at each locus, only the typed subset was used in association tests. In both the original and validation cohorts, the classifier was reported to diagnose cytomegalovirus status with high specificity and sensitivity. A later analysis associated some 17,000 TCR beta sequences with specific HLA alleles at a false discovery rate of 0.05.

As regards this clone: The antigen it binds to is not known. No base quality values were provided; no much bigger clone lies one nucleotide off.

The cohort was made up of roughly 670 healthy bone marrow donors. At the time of sampling, all cohort members were nominally healthy, though unrecorded immune exposures were likely present. The donor tested CMV seropositive and was one of the 289 seropositive cohort members. Each donor provided a peripheral blood sample, and peripheral blood mononuclear cells were used for TCR beta sequencing. Genomic DNA was extracted from the blood cell samples with the Qiagen DNeasy Blood Extraction Kit. CDR1 and CDR2 are read off the germline V gene as SGHTA and FQGNSA. After removal of 2 bases from V and 4 bases from J, the junction retains 6 bases not matched to a gene. Inclusive of the bounding cysteine and phenylalanine, the CDR3 is 15 residues long. The only DNA kept is the CDR3, 45 bases in frame from the first base. The library was produced with the immunoSEQ multiplex PCR assay. For the multiplex PCR, a mixture combining 60 forward primers for TCR Vbeta segments and 13 reverse primers for TCR Jbeta segments was used. Amplification of the CDR3 region of rearranged TCR beta genes was performed with a multiplex PCR assay on genomic DNA. The Illumina HiSeq System was used to sequence the amplified TCR beta libraries as 87-base-pair reads. The authors' pipeline ran thus. Across the roughly 700 repertoires, a later analysis counted roughly 84 million unique TCR beta chains, about 10 million of which were shared by at least two donors. To remove PCR and sequencing errors, raw reads were error-corrected and collapsed into unique sequences using a nearest-neighbor algorithm that merged closely related sequences. Alignment of CDR3 sequences to IMGT reference sequences was used to assign V, D and J gene segments. For a sequence to be retained, a match of at least six nucleotides was required to both a V gene segment and a J gene segment. A rearrangement was called productive if the CDR3 had no stop codons and remained in frame with V and J, and every other rearrangement was called non-productive. Following IMGT convention, CDR3 was defined as the stretch from the second conserved V-encoded cysteine up to the conserved J-encoded phenylalanine. In an earlier analysis of around 540 of the donors, sequences lacking an unambiguous match to a single V gene segment were excluded. In an earlier analysis of approximately 550 of the donors, V segments were called functional above 56.7% productive rearrangements and were called segregating when the between-donor standard deviation exceeded 5%. To diagnose cytomegalovirus status from the catalog of TCR beta chain sequences, a statistical classification framework was built. A later analysis assigned V and J genes by comparing TCR nucleotide sequences with IMGT/GENE-DB human TR gene sequences. Using the TCRdist pipeline, a later analysis assigned CDR3 sequences along with most-parsimonious VDJ recombination scenarios. In a later analysis, every TCR beta chain was defined by the combination of its CDR3 amino acid sequence and its V-gene family, and reads without a unique V-gene family were dropped. As a way to deal with suspected cross-contamination and a sequencing artifact, a later analysis dropped hundreds of nucleotide sequences that were highly shared and had low generation probability. For each public chain, a later analysis derived a clonal expansion index from normalized ranks of inferred template counts within each repertoire. In a later analysis, generation probabilities were computed with a VDJ recombination model fitted to out-of-frame rearrangements, and the resulting probabilities were checked against IGoR. Hypergeometric tests were used in a later analysis to score TCR-TCR, TCR-HLA and TCR-CMV co-occurrence, with a repertoire-size bias correction applied to the TCR pairs. In a later analysis, false discovery rates were estimated by permuting HLA or CMV assignments 20 times. In a later analysis, co-occurring TCRs were grouped with DBSCAN, and TCRdist sequence similarity was added when clustering was performed within HLA-allele-positive subsets. Repertoires with fewer than 30,000 or more than 120,000 public chains, plus five repertoires with anomalous nucleotide sharing, were excluded from co-occurrence clustering. Imported from immuneACCESS, the table was reduced by TCRdb to in-frame sequences with V and J called. These copies leave out some clones; in studies compared against another copy, an unresolved V gene accounts for under half, and the cause of the remainder is not known. The DNA gave D and trimming, while V, J and clone size come from that table. For this sample the table gives 150,000 to 200,000 clones, of which 60% to 80% were detected only once. Over 2.5% of the sample is held by the ten biggest clonotypes.

The sequence was obtained from a woman between 40 and 50 years old in good health and CMV-seropositive. The sequence links TRBV7-2 to TRBJ2-7; the central 9 bases match TRBD1. The sample consisted of PBMCs. Here is the DNA: TGTGCCAGCAGCTTATGGACAGGGGACGGGTACGAGCAGTACTTC. It translates to CASSLWTGDGYEQYF.